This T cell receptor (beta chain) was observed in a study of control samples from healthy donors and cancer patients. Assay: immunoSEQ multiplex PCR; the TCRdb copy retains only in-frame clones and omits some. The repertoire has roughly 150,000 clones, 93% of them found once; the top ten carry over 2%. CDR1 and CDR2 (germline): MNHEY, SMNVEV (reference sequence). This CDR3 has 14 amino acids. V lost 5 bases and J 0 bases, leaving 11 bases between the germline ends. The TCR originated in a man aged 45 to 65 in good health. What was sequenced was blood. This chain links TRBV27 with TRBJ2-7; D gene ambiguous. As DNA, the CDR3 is TGTGCCAGCAGTCCCCGGACGGACTCCTACGAGCAGTACTTC. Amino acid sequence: CASSPRTDSYEQYF.